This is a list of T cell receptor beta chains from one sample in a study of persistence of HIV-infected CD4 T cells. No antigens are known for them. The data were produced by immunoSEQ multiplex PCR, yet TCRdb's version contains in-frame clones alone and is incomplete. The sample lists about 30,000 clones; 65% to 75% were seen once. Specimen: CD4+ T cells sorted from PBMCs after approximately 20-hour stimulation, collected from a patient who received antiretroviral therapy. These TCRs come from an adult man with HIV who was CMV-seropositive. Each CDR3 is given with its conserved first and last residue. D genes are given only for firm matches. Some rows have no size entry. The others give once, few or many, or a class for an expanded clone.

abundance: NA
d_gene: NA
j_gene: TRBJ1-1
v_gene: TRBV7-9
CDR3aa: CASSFGADTEAFF
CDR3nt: TGTGCCAGCAGCTTCGGGGCGGACACTGAAGCTTTCTTT

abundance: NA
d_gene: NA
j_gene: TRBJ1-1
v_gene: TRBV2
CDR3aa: CASRRELGNTEAFF
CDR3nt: TGTGCCAGCAGACGGGAACTTGGGAACACTGAAGCTTTCTTT

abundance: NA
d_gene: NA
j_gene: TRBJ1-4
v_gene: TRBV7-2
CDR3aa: CASSLRAGRSTNEKLFF
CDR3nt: TGTGCCAGCAGCTTACGGGCAGGGCGGTCAACTAATGAAAAACTGTTTTTT

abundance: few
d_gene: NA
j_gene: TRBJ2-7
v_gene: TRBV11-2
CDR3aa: CASSLDYEQYF
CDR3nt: TGTGCCAGCAGCTTAGACTACGAGCAGTACTTC

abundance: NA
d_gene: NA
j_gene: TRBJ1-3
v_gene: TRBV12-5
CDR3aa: CASGLQPGAPRNTIYF
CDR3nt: TGTGCTAGTGGTTTACAACCGGGGGCCCCGAGGAACACCATATATTTT

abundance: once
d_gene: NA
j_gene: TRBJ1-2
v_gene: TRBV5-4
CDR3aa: CASSLKGKNGYTF
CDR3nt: TGTGCCAGCAGCTTAAAAGGGAAAAATGGCTACACCTTC

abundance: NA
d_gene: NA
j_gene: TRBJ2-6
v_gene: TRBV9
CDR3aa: CASSPRHSGANVLTF
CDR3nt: TGTGCCAGCAGCCCTCGACACTCTGGGGCCAACGTCCTGACTTTC

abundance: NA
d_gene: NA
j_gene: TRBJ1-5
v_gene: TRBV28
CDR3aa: CASSPDARNQPQHF
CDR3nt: TGTGCCAGCAGTCCGGACGCCCGCAATCAGCCCCAGCATTTT

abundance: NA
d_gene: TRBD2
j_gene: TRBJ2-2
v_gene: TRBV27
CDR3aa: CASSRLRLAGAGGELFF
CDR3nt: TGTGCCAGCAGTAGGTTACGACTAGCGGGGGCTGGCGGGGAGCTGTTTTTT

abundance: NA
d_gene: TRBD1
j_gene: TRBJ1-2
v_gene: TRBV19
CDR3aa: CASSIKGAAIYGYTF
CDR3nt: TGTGCCAGTAGTATAAAGGGGGCTGCGATCTATGGCTACACCTTC

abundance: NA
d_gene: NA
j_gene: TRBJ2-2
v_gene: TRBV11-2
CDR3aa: CASSPEKWGSTNTGELFF
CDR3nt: TGTGCCAGCAGCCCAGAAAAATGGGGCAGTACGAACACCGGGGAGCTGTTTTTT

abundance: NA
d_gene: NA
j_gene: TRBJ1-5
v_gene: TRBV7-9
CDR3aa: CASSLGGRWGAYSNQPQHF
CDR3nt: TGTGCCAGCAGCTTGGGCGGACGGTGGGGCGCCTATAGCAATCAGCCCCAGCATTTT

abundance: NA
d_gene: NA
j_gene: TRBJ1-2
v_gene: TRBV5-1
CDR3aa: CASSLAALNGYTF
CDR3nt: TGCGCCAGCAGCTTGGCAGCACTAAATGGCTACACCTTC

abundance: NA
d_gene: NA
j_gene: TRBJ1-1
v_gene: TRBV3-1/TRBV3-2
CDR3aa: CASSQRRTEAFF
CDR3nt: TGTGCCAGCAGCCAGCGGAGAACTGAAGCTTTCTTT

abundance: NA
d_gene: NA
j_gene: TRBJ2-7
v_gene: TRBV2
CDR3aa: CASSSAPINYEQYF
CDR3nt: TGTGCCAGCAGTTCCGCCCCGATTAACTACGAGCAGTACTTC

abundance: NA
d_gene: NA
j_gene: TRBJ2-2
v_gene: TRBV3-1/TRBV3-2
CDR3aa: CASSQVQNTGELFF
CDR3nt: TGTGCCAGCAGCCAAGTACAGAACACCGGGGAGCTGTTTTTT

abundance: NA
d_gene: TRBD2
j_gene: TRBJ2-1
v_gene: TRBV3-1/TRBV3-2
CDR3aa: CASSQQTSGTYNEQFF
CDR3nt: TGTGCCAGCAGCCAACAGACTAGCGGAACATACAATGAGCAGTTCTTC

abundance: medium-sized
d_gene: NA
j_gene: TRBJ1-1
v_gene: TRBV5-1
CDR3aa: CASSLVVGTEAFF
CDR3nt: TGCGCCAGCAGCTTGGTGGTTGGCACTGAAGCTTTCTTT

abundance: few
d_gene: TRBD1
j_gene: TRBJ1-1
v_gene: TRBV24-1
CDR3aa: CATRRQGNTEAFF
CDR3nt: TGTGCCACCAGGAGACAGGGAAACACTGAAGCTTTCTTT

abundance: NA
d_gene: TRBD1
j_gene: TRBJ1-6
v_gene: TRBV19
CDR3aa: CASSTGTGGLRALHF
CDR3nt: TGTGCCAGTAGTACCGGCACAGGGGGATTAAGGGCCCTCCACTTT

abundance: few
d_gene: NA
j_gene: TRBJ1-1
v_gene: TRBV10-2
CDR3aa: CASSDPVAAPSDTEAFF
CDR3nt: TGCGCCAGCAGTGACCCCGTGGCAGCGCCAAGTGACACTGAAGCTTTCTTT

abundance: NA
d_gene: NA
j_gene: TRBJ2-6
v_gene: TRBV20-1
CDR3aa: CSASEGNSGANVLTF
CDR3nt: TGCAGTGCTAGTGAGGGGAACTCTGGGGCCAACGTCCTGACTTTC

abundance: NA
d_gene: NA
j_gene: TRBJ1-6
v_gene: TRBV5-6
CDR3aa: CASSSRGSYSPLHF
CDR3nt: TGTGCCAGCAGCTCCAGGGGAAGTTATTCACCCCTCCACTTT

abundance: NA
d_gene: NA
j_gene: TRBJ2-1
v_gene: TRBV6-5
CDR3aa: CASSYSWTAGHNEQFF
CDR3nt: TGTGCCAGCAGTTACTCTTGGACTGCAGGGCATAATGAGCAGTTCTTC

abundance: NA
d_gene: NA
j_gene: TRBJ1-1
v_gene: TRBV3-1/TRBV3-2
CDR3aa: CASSQGAYTEAFF
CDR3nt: TGTGCCAGCAGCCAAGGGGCATACACTGAAGCTTTCTTT

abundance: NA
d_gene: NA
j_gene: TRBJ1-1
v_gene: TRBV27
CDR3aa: CASSLFPPKIHTEAFF
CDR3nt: TGTGCCAGCAGTTTGTTTCCCCCTAAAATTCACACTGAAGCTTTCTTT

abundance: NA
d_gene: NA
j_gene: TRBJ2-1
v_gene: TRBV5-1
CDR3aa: CASSLMEYNEQFF
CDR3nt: TGCGCCAGCAGCTTGATGGAGTACAATGAGCAGTTCTTC

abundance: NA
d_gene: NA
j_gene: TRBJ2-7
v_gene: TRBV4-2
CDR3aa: CASSHISGGATYEQYF
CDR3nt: TGTGCCAGCAGCCATATTTCTGGGGGGGCCACCTACGAGCAGTACTTC

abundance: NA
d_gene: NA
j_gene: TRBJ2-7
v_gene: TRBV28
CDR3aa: CASGQSRGGAYEQYF
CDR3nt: TGTGCCAGCGGGCAATCGAGGGGGGGCGCGTACGAGCAGTACTTC

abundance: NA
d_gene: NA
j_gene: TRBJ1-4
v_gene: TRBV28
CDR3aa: CASSLLDEKLFF
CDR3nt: TGTGCCAGCAGTTTACTAGACGAAAAACTGTTTTTT

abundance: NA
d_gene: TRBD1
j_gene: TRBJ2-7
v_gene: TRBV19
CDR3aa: CASSDRGYEQYF
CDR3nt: TGTGCCAGTTCAGACAGGGGCTACGAGCAGTACTTC

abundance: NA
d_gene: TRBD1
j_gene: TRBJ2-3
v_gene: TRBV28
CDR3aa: CASSTRDRGRDTQYF
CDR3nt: TGTGCCAGCAGTACCCGGGACAGGGGTAGAGATACGCAGTATTTT

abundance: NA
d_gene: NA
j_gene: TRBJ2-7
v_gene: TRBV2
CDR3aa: CASRDPGLSYEQYF
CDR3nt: TGTGCCAGCAGAGATCCGGGACTGTCCTACGAGCAGTACTTC

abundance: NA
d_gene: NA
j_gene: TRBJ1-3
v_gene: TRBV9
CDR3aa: CASSPNNPGLLSGNTIYF
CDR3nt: TGTGCCAGCAGTCCTAATAATCCGGGCCTTCTCTCTGGAAACACCATATATTTT

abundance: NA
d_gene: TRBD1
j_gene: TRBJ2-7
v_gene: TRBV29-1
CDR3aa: CSVYQTGAPYEQYF
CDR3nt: TGCAGCGTTTACCAGACAGGGGCACCCTACGAGCAGTACTTC

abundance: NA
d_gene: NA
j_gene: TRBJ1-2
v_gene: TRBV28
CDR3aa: CASSLSNRVGWDGYTF
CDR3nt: TGTGCCAGCAGTTTAAGTAACAGGGTCGGCTGGGATGGCTACACCTTC

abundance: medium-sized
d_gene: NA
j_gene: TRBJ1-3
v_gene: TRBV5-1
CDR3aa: CASSLEPGSPSSGNTIYF
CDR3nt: TGCGCCAGCAGCTTGGAGCCCGGGAGTCCGAGCTCTGGAAACACCATATATTTT

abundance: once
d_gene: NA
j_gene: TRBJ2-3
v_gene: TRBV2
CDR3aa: CATGAMGSTDTQYF
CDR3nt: TGTGCCACCGGGGCGATGGGGAGCACAGATACGCAGTATTTT

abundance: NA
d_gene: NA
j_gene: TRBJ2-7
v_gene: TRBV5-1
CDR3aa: CASSSSPAASSYEQYF
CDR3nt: TGCGCCAGCAGCTCCTCGCCGGCTGCAAGCTCCTACGAGCAGTACTTC

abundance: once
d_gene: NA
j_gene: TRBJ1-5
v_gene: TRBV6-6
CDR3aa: CASSYEQKYSNQPQHF
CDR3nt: TGTGCCAGCAGTTACGAACAGAAATATAGCAATCAGCCCCAGCATTTT

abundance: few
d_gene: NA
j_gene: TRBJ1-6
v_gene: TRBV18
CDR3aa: CASSLRGPDSPLHF
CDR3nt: TGTGCCAGCTCCCTTAGGGGCCCAGATTCACCCCTCCACTTT

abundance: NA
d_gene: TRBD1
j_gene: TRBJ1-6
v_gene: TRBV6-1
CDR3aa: CASSEARIRGGPNSPLHF
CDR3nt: TGTGCCAGCAGTGAAGCGCGGATCAGGGGGGGGCCGAATTCACCCCTCCACTTT

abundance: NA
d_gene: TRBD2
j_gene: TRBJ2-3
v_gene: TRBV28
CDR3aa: CASSSSGGGADTQYF
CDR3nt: TGTGCCAGCAGTTCAAGCGGCGGGGGGGCAGATACGCAGTATTTT

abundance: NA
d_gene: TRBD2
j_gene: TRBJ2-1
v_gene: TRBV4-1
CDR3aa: CASSQGRVGRSSGGSYNEQFF
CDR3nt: TGCGCCAGCAGCCAAGGAAGGGTGGGCAGGTCTAGCGGGGGCTCCTACAATGAGCAGTTCTTC

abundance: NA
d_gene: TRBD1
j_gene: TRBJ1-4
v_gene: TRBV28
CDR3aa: CASSLGQGNEKLFF
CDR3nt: TGTGCCAGCAGCCTGGGACAGGGTAATGAAAAACTGTTTTTT

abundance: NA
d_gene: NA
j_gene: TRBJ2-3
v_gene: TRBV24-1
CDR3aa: CATSDSIGETDTQYF
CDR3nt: TGTGCCACCAGTGACAGTATCGGGGAAACAGATACGCAGTATTTT

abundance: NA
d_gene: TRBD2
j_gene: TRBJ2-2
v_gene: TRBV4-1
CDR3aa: CASSQVGLGVAGGRELFF
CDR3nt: TGCGCCAGCAGCCAAGTCGGACTAGGGGTAGCGGGGGGTCGGGAGCTGTTTTTT

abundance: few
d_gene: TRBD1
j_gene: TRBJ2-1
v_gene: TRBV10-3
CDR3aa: CAISPGQGAREQFF
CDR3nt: TGTGCCATCAGTCCGGGACAGGGGGCCCGGGAGCAGTTCTTC

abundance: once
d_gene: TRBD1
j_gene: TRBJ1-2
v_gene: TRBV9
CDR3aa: CASSVEGQGAYGYTF
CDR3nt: TGTGCCAGCAGCGTAGAGGGACAGGGGGCCTATGGCTACACCTTC

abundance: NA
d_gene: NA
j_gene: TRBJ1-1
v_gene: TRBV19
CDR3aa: CATQLGQGINTEAFF
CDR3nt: TGTGCCACTCAATTGGGCCAGGGAATCAACACTGAAGCTTTCTTT

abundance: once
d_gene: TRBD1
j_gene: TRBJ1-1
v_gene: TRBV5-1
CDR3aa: CASSLGQGKDTEAFF
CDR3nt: TGCGCCAGCAGCTTGGGACAGGGGAAGGACACTGAAGCTTTCTTT

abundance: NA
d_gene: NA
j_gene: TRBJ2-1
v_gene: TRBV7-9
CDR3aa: CASNRGSYNEQFF
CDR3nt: TGTGCCAGCAATAGGGGCTCCTACAATGAGCAGTTCTTC

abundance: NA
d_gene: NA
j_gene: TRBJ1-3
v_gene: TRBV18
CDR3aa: CASSPASPGASGNTIYF
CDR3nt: TGTGCCAGCTCACCAGCCTCCCCGGGGGCGAGTGGAAACACCATATATTTT

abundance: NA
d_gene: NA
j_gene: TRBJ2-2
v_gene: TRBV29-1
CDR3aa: CSARLAGELFF
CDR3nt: TGCAGCGCTCGACTAGCCGGGGAGCTGTTTTTT

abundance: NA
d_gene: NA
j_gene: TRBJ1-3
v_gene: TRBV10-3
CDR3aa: CAISERADTGNTIYF
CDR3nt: TGTGCCATCAGTGAACGCGCCGACACCGGAAACACCATATATTTT